The 22 T cell receptor beta chains below all came from one sample that was sequenced in a study of cytomegalovirus exposure and HLA in healthy donors. The PCR ran on 60 Vbeta and 13 Jbeta primers. Sequencing used immunoSEQ multiplex PCR; TCRdb keeps in-frame clones, though not all of them. The sample records around 240,000 clones, 82% being singletons. What was sequenced was PBMCs. These receptors were collected from a woman aged 35 to 49 in good health and CMV-seropositive.

This clone was counted a single time. The chain uses TRBV7-6 and TRBJ2-2; 7 nucleotides line up with TRBD2. The CDR3 contains 14 residues. CDR1 is SGHVS, CDR2 FNYEAQ, per germline. The J segment lost 2 bases and the V segment lost 4 bases, leaving 1 base of the junction unmatched. CDR3 nucleotides: TGTGCCAGCAGCTCGGGACTAAACACCGGGGAGCTGTTTTTT. Its protein product is CASSSGLNTGELFF.

Points on this clone: The same CDR3 also results from other DNA sequences found in this sample. The chain links TRBV7-2 to TRBJ1-1, with a tentative D call TRBD1 (5 bases). CDR1 and CDR2 from the germline V gene are SGHTA and FQGNSA. The CDR3 consists of 14 residues. V lost 5 bases, J lost 1 base, and 11 bases lay in between. The CDR3 DNA reads as TGTGCCAGCAGCCCTACAGGCGGGAACACTGAAGCTTTCTTT. Residues: CASSPTGGNTEAFF.

This rearrangement joins TRBV19 to TRBJ2-7, with TRBD1 matching 7 bases. Germline V gene sequence: CDR1 LNHDA, CDR2 SQIVND (reference sequence). This CDR3 contains 15 residues. Trimming cost V 6 bases and J 5 bases; bases outside gene matches: 13. As DNA, the CDR3 is TGTGCCAGTAGATTCACAGCAACAGGGGAGAACGAGCAGTACTTC. Translation: CASRFTATGENEQYF.

The chain uses TRBV9 and TRBJ2-7; D is possibly TRBD2 (6 bases). Germline CDR1 and CDR2: SGDLS and YYNGEE. The CDR3 covers 15 residues. Trimming removed 0 bases from V and 5 bases from J, with 15 bases in between. The CDR3 region has the DNA TGTGCCAGCAGCGTAGGCGGGACCTTAATCGACGAGCAGTACTTC. This encodes CASSVGGTLIDEQYF.

The rearrangement joins TRBV11-2 to TRBJ2-1; TRBD2 is a possible D gene (5 bases). In germline, CDR1 is SGHAT, CDR2 FQNNGV. Trimming shortened V by 4 bases and J by 0 bases, and 13 bases separated the two germline ends. The CDR3 loop spans 16 amino acids. The CDR3 sequence: CASSSPRAVSYNEQFF. Here the CDR3 DNA reads TGTGCCAGCAGCTCCCCCAGAGCGGTCTCCTACAATGAGCAGTTCTTC.

The chain couples TRBV9 to TRBJ1-4; D call uncertain. CDR1 is SGDLS, CDR2 YYNGEE, per germline. The CDR3 runs to 14 residues. Trimming stripped 4 bases from V and 4 bases from J, with 11 bases between. The DNA of the CDR3 is TGTGCCAGCAGCCTACGGTTCGATAATGAAAAACTGTTTTTT. This sequence encodes CASSLRFDNEKLFF.

The V and J genes are TRBV19 and TRBJ2-1; D perhaps matches TRBD1 (5 bases). V was cut by 6 bases and J by 15 bases, with 21 bases left in between. The CDR3 is 13 amino acids. Germline lookup yields CDR1 LNHDA and CDR2 SQIVND (reference sequence). CDR3 region: CASSREERRIRFF. The CDR3 nucleotides are TGTGCCAGTAGCAGGGAAGAGCGTCGAATACGGTTCTTC.

This clone has just one count. This chain links TRBV5-4 with TRBJ1-4; possible D gene TRBD1, 6 bases. V shed 4 bases and J shed 6 bases, with 19 bases lying between them. The germline CDR1 and CDR2 sequences are SGHNT and YYREEE (reference sequence). The CDR3 extends over 16 amino acids. The CDR3: CASSTQGGRRDEKLFF. The CDR3 DNA follows: TGTGCCAGCAGCACACAGGGAGGGAGAAGAGATGAAAAACTGTTTTTT.

This clone was recorded once. The rearrangement links TRBV27 to TRBJ2-7, with 9 bases aligning to TRBD1. The V gene's germline CDR1 is MNHEY and CDR2 SMNVEV (reference sequence). The J segment lost 6 bases and the V segment lost 7 bases, leaving 10 bases of the junction unmatched. The CDR3 loop spans 14 amino acids. CDR3 loop: CASIQGDRVGEQYF. For the CDR3, the DNA is TGTGCCAGCATCCAGGGGGACAGGGTGGGCGAGCAGTACTTC.

This sequence joins TRBV7-3 and TRBJ2-3; a weak D match, TRBD2 (5 bases). Germline V gene lookup returns CDR1 SGHTA and CDR2 FQGTGA. CDR3 length: 14 residues. Trimming cost V 5 bases and J 2 bases, with 11 bases left between them. The CDR3 coding sequence is TGTGCCAGCAGCCACTGGGGAGACACAGATACGCAGTATTTT. Translation gives CASSHWGDTDTQYF.

The chain recombines TRBV4-3 with TRBJ1-5; D not certain. The germline V gene encodes CDR1 LGHNA and CDR2 YSLEER. V was shortened by 4 bases and J by 1 base, with 8 bases between the two germline ends. The CDR3 has 14 amino acids. The CDR3 nucleotides read TGCGCCAGCAGCCGAGGGCTGAGCAATCAGCCCCAGCATTTT. This gives the protein CASSRGLSNQPQHF.

This clone was detected a few times. The gene calls are TRBV14 and TRBJ2-1; tentatively, D is TRBD1 (6 bases). From germline, CDR1 is SGHDN and CDR2 FVKESK. This CDR3 is built from 14 residues. The V and J ends lost 1 base and 7 bases respectively, with 11 bases between them. Written as DNA, the CDR3 is TGTGCCAGCAGCCAAGCCCTTAGGGGGAATGAGCAGTTCTTC. Residues: CASSQALRGNEQFF.

The chain carries TRBV30 and TRBJ2-3, with TRBD2 identical over 7 bases. Germline V gene lookup returns CDR1 GTSNPN and CDR2 SVGIG (reference sequence). CDR3 length: 13 residues. J lost 6 bases, V lost 3 bases, and 6 bases had no gene match. The CDR3 reads CAWSGRLADTQYF. CDR3 sequence (DNA): TGTGCCTGGAGCGGGAGGCTAGCCGATACGCAGTATTTT. The variable domain in full, completed from reference TRBV30 and TRBJ2-3, reads SQTIHQWPATLVQPVGSPLSLECTVEGTSNPNLYWYRQAAGRGLQLLFYSVGIGQISSEVPQNLSASRPQDRQFILSSKKLLLSDSGFYLCAWSGRLADTQYFGPGTRLTVL.

V usage is TRBV30 and J usage is TRBJ1-4; 8 bases line up with TRBD1. Germline CDR1 is GTSNPN and CDR2 is SVGIG (reference sequence). The CDR3 spans 13 residues. The trim removed 4 bases at V and 7 bases at J, leaving 5 bases unmatched. In nucleotides, the CDR3 is TGTGCCTGGAACACAGGGGGAAGTGAAAAACTGTTTTTT. This gives the protein CAWNTGGSEKLFF.

The genes are TRBV19 and TRBJ1-5; the D gene is possibly TRBD1 (6 bases). V was clipped by 7 bases and J by 3 bases, with 16 bases between them. The CDR3 covers 15 residues. Germline-derived CDR1 and CDR2 are LNHDA and SQIVND (reference sequence). CDR3 sequence (DNA): TGTGCCAGTACCATCAGGGGCAGGGACAATCAGCCCCAGCATTTT. Translated: CASTIRGRDNQPQHF. Based on the CDR3 plus reference TRBV19 and TRBJ1-5, the full variable domain is DGGITQSPKYLFRKEGQNVTLSCEQNLNHDAMYWYRQDPGQGLRLIYYSQIVNDFQKGDIAEGYSVSREKKESFPLTVTSAQKNPTAFYLCASTIRGRDNQPQHFGDGTRLSIL.

V gene TRBV5-4 combines with J gene TRBJ2-1; 12 nucleotides match TRBD2. Trimming took 0 bases from V and 6 from J; bases not matched to a gene: 4. Germline CDR1 SGHNT, CDR2 YYREEE (reference sequence). The CDR3 consists of 16 residues. CDR3 region: CASSLEGLAGINEQFF. DNA for the CDR3: TGTGCCAGCAGCTTGGAGGGACTAGCGGGCATCAATGAGCAGTTCTTC. Using reference TRBV5-4 and TRBJ2-1 for the parts outside the CDR3, the full variable domain is ETGVTQSPTHLIKTRGQQVTLRCSSQSGHNTVSWYQQALGQGPQFIFQYYREEENGRGNFPPRFSGLQFPNYSSELNVNALELDDSALYLCASSLEGLAGINEQFFGPGTRLTVL.

The chain carries TRBV6-5 and TRBJ2-1, with D perhaps TRBD2 (5 bases). Germline assignment: CDR1 MNHEY and CDR2 SVGAGI. The CDR3 sequence is 15 residues long. The V end was cut by 4 bases, the J end by 1 base, with 11 bases between. The CDR3 DNA reads TGTGCCAGCAGTTCGGACGAGGGTTCCTACAATGAGCAGTTCTTC. Protein product: CASSSDEGSYNEQFF.

The rearrangement uses TRBV7-2 and TRBJ1-4; D unclear. The CDR3 covers 15 residues. Germline CDR1 and CDR2: SGHTA and FQGNSA. V lost 1 base to trimming and J lost 2 bases, with 8 bases between them. CDR3 bases: TGTGCCAGCAGCTTAGAAGCGGGTACTAATGAAAAACTGTTTTTT. This gives the protein CASSLEAGTNEKLFF.

V and J are TRBV5-1 and TRBJ2-5; TRBD2 aligns across 8 bases. The J call is uncertain, as TRBJ2-7 better fits the DNA end. This CDR3 has 16 residues. Germline CDR1 SGHRS, CDR2 YFSETQ. CDR3 DNA sequence: TGCGCCAGCAGCCGGGGACTAGGCGAAATCGGCTACGAGCAGTACTTC. It translates to CASSRGLGEIGYEQYF.

The gene calls are TRBV5-4 and TRBJ2-5; 8 nucleotides agree with TRBD1. Germline lookup yields CDR1 SGHNT and CDR2 YYREEE (reference sequence). CDR3 length: 13 amino acids. The V and J ends lost 5 bases and 5 bases, in that order; junction bases with no gene match: 5. The CDR3 nucleotides read TGTGCCAGCAGTCGACAGGGGCTGGAGACCCAGTACTTC. Translated, it gives CASSRQGLETQYF.

This clone was counted a few times. The gene calls are TRBV11-3 and TRBJ1-4; D unresolved. Deletions cut 9 bases from V and 4 bases from J, with 12 bases between. CDR1 and CDR2 (germline): SGHNT, YENEEA. CDR3 length: 13 amino acids. CDR3 sequence (DNA): TGTGCCAGTAAACAGTCATTTAATGAAAAACTGTTTTTT. This encodes CASKQSFNEKLFF. Variable domain in full (rest from reference TRBV11-3 and TRBJ1-4): EAGVVQSPRYKIIEKKQPVAFWCNPISGHNTLYWYLQNLGQGPELLIRYENEEAVDDSQLPKDRFSAERLKGVDSTLKIQPAELGDSAVYLCASKQSFNEKLFFGSGTQLSVL.

This clone was detected once. The J gene is TRBJ2-2, the V gene TRBV7-7; the match to TRBD1 covers 8 bases. The V gene end was trimmed by 5 bases and the J gene end by 2 bases; junction bases not matched to a gene: 4. The CDR3 has 15 residues. CDR1 and CDR2 (germline): SSHAT, FNYEAQ (reference sequence). In DNA, the CDR3 is TGTGCCAGCAGCACCGGACAGGGTAACACCGGGGAGCTGTTTTTT. This encodes CASSTGQGNTGELFF. The full variable domain, completed using reference TRBV7-7 and TRBJ2-2, is GAGVSQSPRYKVTKRGQDVTLRCDPISSHATLYWYQQALGQGPEFLTYFNYEAQPDKSGLPSDRFSAERPEGSISTLTIQRTEQRDSAMYRCASSTGQGNTGELFFGEGSRLTVL.